This T cell receptor (beta chain) was captured in a study of T cells after yellow fever vaccination. General observations from the study: FACS-sorted repertoires could contain abundant clonotypes contaminating from the bulk population. Most clones from primary vaccination resurfaced after the booster (approximately 97% CD4, 88% CD8).

This clonotype was recorded at least ten times. Its antigen remains unidentified. TCRdb reprocessed the 5' RACE reads via MiXCR and lists one record per CDR3 protein. The sample records about 220,000 distinct CDR3 sequences, approximately 3.2% being singletons. The starting material was CD4+ T cells sorted from PBMCs, obtained 10 days after the yellow fever booster vaccination. The TCR sequence derives from a young man who received the YFV17D yellow fever vaccine.

CDR3 residues: CASSGGGARTEAFF. The CDR3 nucleotides are TGTGCCAGCAGTGGCGGAGGTGCGAGGACTGAAGCTTTCTTT. This chain connects TRBV6-1 to TRBJ1-1; D gene ambiguous. V was shortened by 4 bases and J by 5 bases, with 14 bases between the two germline ends. The CDR3 has 14 residues. Germline loops: CDR1 MNHNS, CDR2 SASEGT.